Each of the 24 T cell receptor beta chains below was sequenced from the same sample in a study of cytomegalovirus exposure and HLA in healthy donors. The PCR ran on 60 Vbeta and 13 Jbeta primers. Data came from immunoSEQ multiplex PCR; TCRdb stores just in-frame clones and leaves some out. The sample includes some 160,000 clones, more than 65% of them seen just once. Input material: PBMCs. These receptor sequences come from a woman aged 45-60 years in good health and CMV-seronegative.

The rearrangement uses TRBV7-9 and TRBJ1-2; 9 nucleotides match TRBD1. Germline-derived CDR1 and CDR2 are SEHNR and FQNEAQ (reference sequence). V dropped 4 bases and J dropped 5; count of bases not matched to a gene: 8. CDR3 length equals 15 residues. CDR3 sequence (DNA): TGTGCCAGCAGCTCCGGACAGGGGATCGGGTATGGCTACACCTTC. This sequence encodes CASSSGQGIGYGYTF.

This clone was recorded a few times. V usage is TRBV7-2 and J usage is TRBJ2-2; maybe TRBD1 (6 bases). There are 17 residues in the CDR3. Trimming stripped 1 base from V and 0 bases from J, with 12 bases between. Looked up from germline, CDR1 is SGHTA and CDR2 is FQGNSA. The CDR3 coding sequence is TGTGCCAGCAGCTTAGGGCACAGGGTGGCGAACACCGGGGAGCTGTTTTTT. Translated: CASSLGHRVANTGELFF.

The V gene is TRBV7-9, the J gene TRBJ2-5; the match to TRBD2 covers 9 bases. The germline gives CDR1 SEHNR, CDR2 FQNEAQ (reference sequence). CDR3 length: 16 residues. The junction had 12 bases not matched to a gene; V was cut back by 7 bases and J by 3 bases. The CDR3 nucleotides read TGTGCCAGCACCCCCCAGGCGGGAGGGCCGGAAGAGACCCAGTACTTC. Translating it yields CASTPQAGGPEETQYF.

The chain recombines TRBV27 with TRBJ2-7, with a tentative D call TRBD2 (5 bases). V lost 6 bases to trimming and J lost 3 bases, with 12 bases between them. CDR3 length: 13 residues. CDR1 and CDR2 (germline): MNHEY, SMNVEV (reference sequence). CDR3 DNA sequence: TGTGCCAGCAGCGGTGGAGGAGGCTACGAGCAGTACTTC. Protein product: CASSGGGGYEQYF.

The J gene is TRBJ2-7, the V gene TRBV2; 14 nucleotides align to TRBD2. This CDR3 comprises 14 residues. V dropped 7 bases and J dropped 4; count of bases not matched to a gene: 3. Germline CDR1 is SNHLY and CDR2 is FYNNEI. CDR3 DNA: TGTGCCAGCATGGGACTAGCGGGAGTTTACGAGCAGTACTTC. Protein product: CASMGLAGVYEQYF.

The table lists this clone with a count of one. The chain carries TRBV10-3 and TRBJ2-7; 9 bases align to TRBD1. The CDR3 length is 13 residues. Germline values: CDR1 ENHRY, CDR2 SYGVKD. The junction had 6 bases not matched to a gene; V was cut back by 5 bases and J by 7 bases. CDR3 amino acids: CAISQQGAGEQYF. In DNA form, the CDR3 reads TGTGCCATCAGTCAACAGGGGGCGGGGGAGCAGTACTTC.

The genes are TRBV27 and TRBJ1-6, with a possible D match to TRBD1 (6 bases). This CDR3 is 15 amino acids long. Germline values: CDR1 MNHEY, CDR2 SMNVEV (reference sequence). V was shortened by 6 bases and J by 6 bases, with 15 bases between the two germline ends. For the CDR3, the DNA is TGTGCCAGCAGCAAGAGTAGGGGGATTAATTCACCCCTCCACTTT. Its protein product is CASSKSRGINSPLHF.

This chain connects TRBV1 to TRBJ2-1; the table's D call of TRBD2 was not tested on the DNA. TRBV1 is given as a pseudogene. The CDR3 is 19 residues long. CDR3 sequence (DNA): TGCACCAGCAGCCAAGTTTCCCGCACTAGCGGATACTCCTACAATGAGCAGTTCTTC. Its protein product is CTSSQVSRTSGYSYNEQFF.

The chain combines TRBV29-1 with TRBJ2-7; 9 bases map to TRBD1. J lost 3 bases, V lost 5 bases, and 11 bases had no gene match. Germline V gives CDR1 SQVTM, CDR2 ANQGSEA. CDR3 length: 15 amino acids. CDR3 region: CSVLGQGKGVYEQYF. CDR3 in DNA: TGCAGCGTTCTTGGACAGGGGAAGGGAGTCTACGAGCAGTACTTC.

V gene TRBV27 combines with J gene TRBJ2-3; 11 bases align to TRBD2. The CDR3 has 15 amino acids. Per germline, CDR1 MNHEY and CDR2 SMNVEV (reference sequence). V was pared by 6 bases and J by 6 bases, with 8 bases of the junction left unmatched. DNA for the CDR3: TGTGCCAGCAGCAATGCCGGGACTAGCGGCGATACGCAGTATTTT. Protein sequence: CASSNAGTSGDTQYF.

The chain joins TRBV4-1 to TRBJ2-2, with 7 positions matching TRBD1. The CDR3 runs 14 residues. V lost 4 bases, J lost 7 bases, and 6 bases stayed unmatched. CDR1 and CDR2 (germline): MGHRA, YSYEKL. CDR3 DNA sequence: TGCGCCAGCAGCCTCCGGGACAGCAACGGGGAGCTGTTTTTT. Its protein is CASSLRDSNGELFF.

This clone has just one count. The rearrangement links TRBV10-3 to TRBJ2-2; possible D gene TRBD1, 5 bases. Germline V CDR1 and CDR2: ENHRY, SYGVKD. There are 15 residues in the CDR3. Trimming pared 5 bases from V and 0 bases from J, leaving 10 bases between. CDR3 DNA: TGTGCCATCAGTCGGACAATCACGAACACCGGGGAGCTGTTTTTT. Translated, it gives CAISRTITNTGELFF.

The rearrangement joins TRBV19 to TRBJ2-7; TRBD2 agrees at 9 bases. Trimming at V came to 2 bases and at J to 2 bases, leaving 4 bases not matched to a gene. Germline lookup yields CDR1 LNHDA and CDR2 SQIVND (reference sequence). There are 15 residues in the CDR3. CDR3 nucleotides: TGTGCCAGTAGTATAAGATTAGCGGGGGCCTACGAGCAGTACTTC. This translates into CASSIRLAGAYEQYF. The variable domain in full, with the rest retrieved from reference TRBV19 and TRBJ2-7, is DGGITQSPKYLFRKEGQNVTLSCEQNLNHDAMYWYRQDPGQGLRLIYYSQIVNDFQKGDIAEGYSVSREKKESFPLTVTSAQKNPTAFYLCASSIRLAGAYEQYFGPGTRLTVT.

This clone appeared a single time. V and J are TRBV19 and TRBJ1-1; 8 bases are a match to TRBD1. This CDR3 is 15 amino acids long. Germline V gene lookup returns CDR1 LNHDA and CDR2 SQIVND (reference sequence). V gave up 2 bases and J gave up 5 bases; unmatched junction bases: 7. The CDR3, as DNA: TGTGCCAGTAGTATATCCGCCAGGGGGCGGACTGAAGCTTTCTTT. Protein product: CASSISARGRTEAFF. The full variable domain, in which reference TRBV19 and TRBJ1-1 provide the parts outside the CDR3, is DGGITQSPKYLFRKEGQNVTLSCEQNLNHDAMYWYRQDPGQGLRLIYYSQIVNDFQKGDIAEGYSVSREKKESFPLTVTSAQKNPTAFYLCASSISARGRTEAFFGQGTRLTVV.

This clone was observed a single time. The rearrangement joins TRBV7-8 to TRBJ2-5, with TRBD2 matching 8 bases. The J call is doubtful: the DNA matches TRBJ2-7 better. The CDR3 sequence is 14 residues long. Germline V gene data show CDR1 as SGHVS and CDR2 as FQNEAQ. CDR3 amino acids: CASRGSGTSYEQYF. The CDR3 nucleotides read TGTGCCAGCAGAGGTAGCGGGACCTCCTACGAGCAGTACTTC.

The V gene is TRBV7-2, the J gene TRBJ2-2; the D gene is possibly TRBD2 (7 bases). The CDR3 spans 16 residues. CDR1 and CDR2 from the germline V gene are SGHTA and FQGNSA. V was clipped by 3 bases and J by 4 bases, with 15 bases between them. CDR3 residues: CASSFLAGDITGELFF. Here the CDR3 DNA reads TGTGCCAGCAGCTTTCTCGCGGGGGACATCACCGGGGAGCTGTTTTTT.

The V and J genes are TRBV16 and TRBJ1-1; TRBD1 is a possible D gene (6 bases). The CDR3 totals 13 residues. Deletions cut 2 bases from V and 5 bases from J, with 9 bases between. Germline-derived CDR1 and CDR2 are KGHSY and FQNENV. For the CDR3, the DNA is TGTGCCAGCAGCCAACAGGGGAATACTGAAGCTTTCTTT. It translates to CASSQQGNTEAFF.

This chain uses TRBV27 with TRBJ1-5; the match to TRBD1 covers 8 bases. V trimming: 7 bases; J trimming: 7 bases; junction bases outside the gene matches: 9. The CDR3 loop spans 14 amino acids. Germline CDR1 is MNHEY and CDR2 is SMNVEV (reference sequence). The CDR3 reads CASKPGQGGQPQHF. CDR3 sequence (DNA): TGTGCCAGCAAACCCGGACAGGGTGGCCAGCCCCAGCATTTT.

This chain joins TRBV19 and TRBJ2-7, with 9 bases that match TRBD2. The CDR3 is made up of 16 amino acids. Germline CDR1 LNHDA, CDR2 SQIVND (reference sequence). V lost 6 bases and J lost 7; bases outside the gene matches: 16. The CDR3: CASSPPLLAGLGEQYF. CDR3 DNA sequence: TGTGCCAGTAGCCCCCCCCTCCTAGCGGGGTTGGGAGAGCAGTACTTC.

This clone was detected only a few times. Other DNA sequences in the same sample also yield this CDR3. V and J are TRBV19 and TRBJ1-5, with TRBD1 matching 7 bases. Germline V gene sequence: CDR1 LNHDA, CDR2 SQIVND (reference sequence). V shed 3 bases, J shed 4 bases, and the junction held 6 bases outside the gene matches. The CDR3 sequence is 15 residues long. CDR3 region: CASSIETGWNQPQHF. The CDR3 region has the DNA TGTGCCAGTAGTATTGAGACAGGGTGGAATCAGCCCCAGCATTTT.

V gene TRBV7-9 combines with J gene TRBJ2-5, with D uncertain. Germline assignment: CDR1 SEHNR and CDR2 FQNEAQ (reference sequence). This CDR3 has 14 residues. Trimming stripped 3 bases from V and 0 bases from J, with 8 bases between. CDR3 nucleotide sequence: TGTGCCAGCAGCTTGAACTCGTACCAAGAGACCCAGTACTTC. Its protein is CASSLNSYQETQYF.

The chain employs TRBV5-1 and TRBJ2-3; perhaps TRBD1 as D (5 bases). Germline V gives CDR1 SGHRS, CDR2 YFSETQ. The CDR3 has 15 amino acids. V lost 0 bases, J lost 2 bases, and 10 bases lay in between. As DNA, the CDR3 is TGCGCCAGCAGCTTGGGACAGACAATCACAGATACGCAGTATTTT. This encodes CASSLGQTITDTQYF.

The chain recombines TRBV30 with TRBJ1-3; tentatively, D is TRBD1 (6 bases). V was trimmed by 1 base and J by 0 bases, leaving 10 bases between them. Germline-derived CDR1 and CDR2 are GTSNPN and SVGIG (reference sequence). The CDR3 covers 15 residues. As DNA, the CDR3 is TGTGCCTGGAGTGCACTAGGGGGCTCTGGAAACACCATATATTTT. Translating gives CAWSALGGSGNTIYF. Full variable domain (missing parts from reference TRBV30 and TRBJ1-3): SQTIHQWPATLVQPVGSPLSLECTVEGTSNPNLYWYRQAAGRGLQLLFYSVGIGQISSEVPQNLSASRPQDRQFILSSKKLLLSDSGFYLCAWSALGGSGNTIYFGEGSWLTVV.

This chain connects TRBV5-1 to TRBJ2-7; weak D call: TRBD1 (5 bases). There are 15 residues in the CDR3. V lost 0 bases, J lost 5 bases, and 15 bases lay in between. Germline values: CDR1 SGHRS, CDR2 YFSETQ. Here the CDR3 DNA reads TGCGCCAGCAGCTTGGCCCCCCCCTCGACAGACGAGCAGTACTTC. It codes for CASSLAPPSTDEQYF.